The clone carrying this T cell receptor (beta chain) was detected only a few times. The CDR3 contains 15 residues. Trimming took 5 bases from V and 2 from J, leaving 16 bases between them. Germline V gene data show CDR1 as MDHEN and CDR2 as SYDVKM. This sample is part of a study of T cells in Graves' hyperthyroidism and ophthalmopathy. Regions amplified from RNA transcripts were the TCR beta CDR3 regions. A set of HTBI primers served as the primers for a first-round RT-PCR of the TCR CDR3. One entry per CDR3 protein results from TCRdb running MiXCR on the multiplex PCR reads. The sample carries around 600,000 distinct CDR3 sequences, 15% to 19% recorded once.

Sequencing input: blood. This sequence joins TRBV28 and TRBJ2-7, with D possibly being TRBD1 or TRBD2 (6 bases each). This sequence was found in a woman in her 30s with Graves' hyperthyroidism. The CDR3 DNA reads TGTGCCAGCAGTCCTAGGGGGGCGAGCCCCTACGAGCAGTACTTC. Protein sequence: CASSPRGASPYEQYF.